Detailed here is one TCR beta chain. The antigen is unknown. Together with a sample-barcoded 5' primer, a J-beta primer mix was included in a second PCR lasting about 7 to 11 cycles. Each of the samples gave a minimum of 2.5 million paired-end reads that contained CDR3. Each CDR3 protein is one row after TCRdb ran MiXCR on the 5' RACE reads. The sample lists about a million distinct CDR3 sequences, roughly half seen once, with around a fifth in the top ten. The sample originates from a study of blood T cells in healthy people across ages. Study-wide points: For the donors, CMV status was unknown and possibly confounded expanded clonotype changes. It was held that the diversity estimates obtained from one million T cells were underestimates.

Researchers report isolating at least 6 million PBMCs per sample. The CDR3 is made up of 15 amino acids. The trim removed 3 bases at V and 5 bases at J, leaving 8 bases unmatched. CDR1 DFQATT and CDR2 SNEGSKA come from the germline V gene (reference sequence). The receptor comes from a woman aged 55-70 years in good health. The chain joins TRBV20-1 to TRBJ2-1; TRBD1 agrees at 9 bases. Sequencing was performed on blood. The CDR3 reads CSASRDRVPHNEQFF. In DNA, the CDR3 is TGCAGTGCTAGTCGGGACAGGGTGCCACACAATGAGCAGTTCTTC.